A single sample is the source of the 17 T cell receptor beta chains below, sequenced in a study of metastatic and nonmetastatic thyroid tumors. Using MiXCR, TCRdb re-called clones from the PCR reads. The sample includes tens of thousands of clones, just over 35% of them seen just once. Thyroid surgery took place with no prior treatment in any patient. Sequenced material: tumor tissue. These receptors were taken from a female donor with papillary thyroid cancer or a benign thyroid nodule (not recorded which). Some clones in this sample may be carry-over from other donors' samples.

V and J are TRBV3-1 and TRBJ1-1; 8 bases match TRBD1. There are 15 residues in the CDR3. V lost 0 bases to trimming and J lost 4 bases; unmatched junction nucleotides: 4. Germline lookup yields CDR1 LGHDT and CDR2 YNNKEL (reference sequence). CDR3 nucleotide sequence: TGTGCCAGCAGCCAAGAAGGACAGGGCGGCACTGAAGCTTTCTTT. Translation: CASSQEGQGGTEAFF. The variable domain in full, completed from reference TRBV3-1 and TRBJ1-1, reads DTAVSQTPKYLVTQMGNDKSIKCEQNLGHDTMYWYKQDSKKFLKIMFSYNNKELIINETVPNRFSPKSPDKAHLNLHINSLELGDSAVYFCASSQEGQGGTEAFFGQGTRLTVV.

This clone was recorded a few times. The chain has TRBV6-1 and TRBJ2-6, with D tentatively TRBD1 (6 bases). Germline assignment: CDR1 MNHNS and CDR2 SASEGT. This CDR3 spans 16 amino acids. The V end was cut by 4 bases, the J end by 0 bases, with 10 bases between. CDR3 nucleotide sequence: TGTGCCAGCAGTGGGACAGCCGGCTCTGGGGCCAACGTCCTGACTTTC. This encodes CASSGTAGSGANVLTF.

This clone was seen more than once but under ten times. The rearrangement links TRBV2 to TRBJ2-2; TRBD1 agrees at 11 bases. Germline values: CDR1 SNHLY, CDR2 FYNNEI. V dropped 4 bases and J dropped 2; count of bases not matched to a gene: 12. This CDR3 is 19 amino acids long. CDR3 sequence: CASSGTGGISGINTGELFF. The DNA of the CDR3 is TGTGCCAGCAGTGGGACAGGGGGCATCAGCGGGATAAACACCGGGGAGCTGTTTTTT.

This clone was counted a few times. The CDR3 reads CASSPGVMGVAGGNTGELFF. The CDR3 region has the DNA TGCGCCAGCAGCCCGGGAGTAATGGGAGTAGCGGGAGGAAACACCGGGGAGCTGTTTTTT. The J gene is TRBJ2-2, the V gene TRBV5-1, with 10 bases that match TRBD2. V lost 4 bases to trimming and J lost 2 bases; unmatched junction nucleotides: 17. The CDR3 has 20 amino acids. Germline V gives CDR1 SGHRS, CDR2 YFSETQ.

The sample holds a few counts of this clone. V usage is TRBV2 and J usage is TRBJ2-7; weak D call: TRBD1 (5 bases). CDR1 and CDR2 (germline): SNHLY, FYNNEI. The CDR3 has 15 residues. Between the trimmed V and J ends, which lost 7 bases and 4 bases, there was a span of 20 bases. This CDR3 is CASIAGWPGPYEQYF. The CDR3 region has the DNA TGTGCCAGCATTGCAGGATGGCCAGGGCCGTACGAGCAGTACTTC.

The chain links TRBV5-1 to TRBJ2-1; D is ambiguous. CDR3 length: 13 residues. Germline CDR1 is SGHRS and CDR2 is YFSETQ. V was shortened by 5 bases and J by 5 bases, with 11 bases between the two germline ends. CDR3 region: CASSFETDNEQFF. CDR3 nucleotide sequence: TGCGCCAGCAGTTTTGAGACGGACAATGAGCAGTTCTTC.

This clone was observed a handful of times. This chain links TRBV6-5 with TRBJ2-7, with a tentative D call TRBD2 (5 bases). This CDR3 region has 15 residues. The V end lost 2 bases, the J end lost 3 bases, and 14 bases lay between the germline ends. Per the germline V gene, CDR1 is MNHEY and CDR2 is SVGAGI. In nucleotides, the CDR3 is TGTGCCAGCAGTTACGGGTTGGTAGGGAGCTACGAGCAGTACTTC. Translation gives CASSYGLVGSYEQYF.

This clone appeared a few times. The chain joins TRBV6-1 to TRBJ1-2; D perhaps matches TRBD1 (5 bases). This CDR3 comprises 12 residues. The germline CDR1 and CDR2 sequences are MNHNS and SASEGT. With 6 bases removed from V and 4 bases from J, the gap between germline ends came to 9 bases. The CDR3 loop reads CASSPGRYGYTF. In DNA form, the CDR3 reads TGTGCCAGCAGCCCGGGACGCTATGGCTACACCTTC.

V gene TRBV11-3 combines with J gene TRBJ2-2, with D perhaps TRBD2 (5 bases). The V gene lost 0 bases and the J gene lost 0 bases, with 8 bases spanning the gap. CDR1 SGHNT and CDR2 YENEEA come from the germline V gene. The CDR3 contains 16 residues. CDR3 amino acids: CASSLDSGTNTGELFF. In nucleotides, the CDR3 is TGTGCCAGCAGCTTAGATTCGGGGACGAACACCGGGGAGCTGTTTTTT.

This clone was found a few times. The chain couples TRBV19 to TRBJ2-1; perhaps D is TRBD1 or TRBD2 (5 bases each). This CDR3 region has 17 residues. Per germline, CDR1 LNHDA and CDR2 SQIVND (reference sequence). The V gene lost 6 bases and the J gene lost 3 bases, with 21 bases spanning the gap. As DNA, the CDR3 is TGTGCCAGTAGAAGAGGCAGGGCGGGTAGCTTCTACAATGAGCAGTTCTTC. It translates to CASRRGRAGSFYNEQFF.

The V and J genes are TRBV28 and TRBJ2-2, with D possibly being TRBD2 (6 bases). Between the trimmed V and J ends, which lost 5 bases and 6 bases, there was a span of 10 bases. This CDR3 spans 13 amino acids. Germline V CDR1 and CDR2: MDHEN, SYDVKM. The CDR3 reads CASSDRLAGELFF. CDR3 nucleotide sequence: TGTGCCAGCAGTGACCGACTAGCCGGGGAGCTGTTTTTT.

The V and J genes are TRBV11-2 and TRBJ1-3, with D possibly TRBD1 on 6 matching bases. The CDR3 length is 17 residues. The germline V gene has CDR1 SGHAT and CDR2 FQNNGV. V lost 0 bases and J lost 2, with 14 bases in between. CDR3 DNA sequence: TGTGCCAGCAGCTTAGAGGCCGGGGGGCTGGCTGGAAACACCATATATTTT. This sequence encodes CASSLEAGGLAGNTIYF.

This chain joins TRBV7-2 and TRBJ2-2; TRBD1 or TRBD2 may be the D gene (5 bases each). The CDR3 is 14 residues long. CDR1 and CDR2 from the germline V gene are SGHTA and FQGNSA. V was shortened by 4 bases and J by 5 bases, with 11 bases between the two germline ends. The CDR3 spells CASSYRTGTGELFF. As DNA, the CDR3 is TGTGCCAGCAGCTACAGGACGGGAACCGGGGAGCTGTTTTTT.

This clone was recorded once. The chain has TRBV7-9 and TRBJ1-1, with a possible D match to TRBD1 (6 bases). Germline V lookup: CDR1 SEHNR, CDR2 FQNEAQ (reference sequence). The CDR3 covers 13 residues. V was trimmed by 3 bases and J by 1 base, leaving 6 bases between them. This CDR3 is CASSLGANTEAFF. The DNA for the CDR3 is TGTGCCAGCAGCTTGGGGGCGAACACTGAAGCTTTCTTT.

The chain links TRBV18 to TRBJ1-5; TRBD1 matches at 8 bases. This CDR3 comprises 14 residues. Per the germline V gene, CDR1 is KGHSH and CDR2 is LQKENI. Germline trimming cut 6 bases from V and 6 bases from J; bases unmatched to any gene: 7. The chain's CDR3 is CASSPGQGRQPQHF. CDR3 DNA: TGTGCCAGCTCCCCTGGACAGGGACGTCAGCCCCAGCATTTT. Complete variable domain (other parts from reference TRBV18 and TRBJ1-5): NAGVMQNPRHLVRRRGQEARLRCSPMKGHSHVYWYRQLPEEGLKFMVYLQKENIIDESGMPKERFSAEFPKEGPSILRIQQVVRGDSAAYFCASSPGQGRQPQHFGDGTRLSIL.

The rearrangement links TRBV5-1 to TRBJ1-1; 8 bases are a match to TRBD1. Trimming cost V 4 bases and J 4 bases; bases outside gene matches: 6. Per the germline V gene, CDR1 is SGHRS and CDR2 is YFSETQ. The CDR3 loop spans 14 amino acids. CDR3 DNA sequence: TGCGCCAGCAGCCCGAGTGGACAGGGCACTGAAGCTTTCTTT. Its protein is CASSPSGQGTEAFF.

This clone was found a few times. The chain is built from TRBV12-3 or TRBV12-4 and TRBJ2-2; possibly TRBD2 for D (6 bases). The CDR3 spans 17 residues. Trimming removed 5 bases at V and 4 bases at J, with 20 bases between. The CDR3: CASSGGVKRISTGELFF. The CDR3 coding sequence is TGTGCCAGCAGTGGAGGGGTGAAGCGGATCTCCACCGGGGAGCTGTTTTTT.